The rows below give T cell receptor beta chains drawn from one sample of a study of graft-versus-host responses after intestinal transplantation. Only in-frame clones appear in the TCRdb table, and some are missing; sequencing was by immunoSEQ multiplex PCR. The sample has roughly 38,000 clones; roughly 93% are singletons. Their target antigens are unknown. Sequenced here: unstimulated CD8+ T cells sorted from spleen or lymph node cells, sampled before transplant. Receptors were obtained from a human donor who was the organ donor for an intestinal transplant. Both conserved end residues are part of each CDR3.

cdr3_length j_call v_call cdr3_aa
15 TRBJ2-6 TRBV9 CASRGAGTGANVLTF
16 TRBJ2-3 TRBV4-3 CASSLRGISYTDTQYF
16 TRBJ1-2 TRBV7-2 CASSSSSGKIIYGYTF
13 TRBJ2-7 TRBV4-3 CDSSQRSGREQYF
18 TRBJ2-1 TRBV4-1 CASSPFFRTSGSYNEQFF
16 TRBJ2-1 TRBV5-1 CASSALSGRKGNEQFF
14 TRBJ2-7 TRBV6-1 CASSEELAGYEQYF
16 TRBJ2-2 TRBV12-5 CASGFQTGVGTGELLF
20 TRBJ2-3 TRBV4-3 CASSLYWDGGLAGRTDTQYF
14 TRBJ2-1 TRBV7-3 CASSLGGSYNEQFF
16 TRBJ2-7 TRBV4-3 CASSQVPLGTPYEQYF
14 TRBJ1-6 TRBV30 CAWSPLTEGSPLHF
15 TRBJ1-2 TRBV9 CASTPTGEARYGYTF
18 TRBJ2-3 TRBV10-3 CAISVGTGGAGGTDTQYF
13 TRBJ2-1 TRBV6-5 CASSYSSYGEQFF
14 TRBJ2-1 TRBV6-5 CASSWGLGGNEQFF
13 TRBJ2-7 TRBV28 CASSPGQGYEQYF
15 TRBJ2-3 TRBV9 CASSATARGTDTQYF
15 TRBJ1-3 TRBV10-1 CASSDEGDSGNTIYF
13 TRBJ2-7 TRBV6-1 CASSEEATYEQYF
14 TRBJ2-7 TRBV25-1 CASSVRENPYEQYF
14 TRBJ2-7 TRBV5-5 CASSLEQRIYEQYF
19 TRBJ1-2 TRBV30 CAWSPRNRDRGAWSYGYTF
14 TRBJ2-2 TRBV5-1 CASKQEGNTGELFF
15 TRBJ2-1 TRBV4-1 CASSRTGGSYNEQFF
14 TRBJ1-1 TRBV28 CASSLRGLISEAFF
14 TRBJ2-7 TRBV7-9 CASSTGLEGYEQYF
15 TRBJ2-4 TRBV4-3 CASSQNPGPPNIQYF
15 TRBJ2-1 TRBV7-7 CASSPSGSSYNEQFF
12 TRBJ2-2 TRBV29-1 CSAMGGSGELFF
12 TRBJ1-3 TRBV30 CAWRGPGNTIYF
18 TRBJ2-3 TRBV28 CASRLKSSTNPSTDTQYF
15 TRBJ2-7 TRBV7-6 CASSLSRAETYEQYF
13 TRBJ2-3 TRBV4-3 CASSPDLSDTQYF
18 TRBJ2-2 TRBV7-6 CASSLAQDGTSGIGELFF
15 TRBJ2-7 TRBV6-5 CASSYGVPPGYEQYF
14 TRBJ2-7 TRBV27 CASSLGTKNYEQYF
13 TRBJ2-7 TRBV10-3 CAITSGTDGEQYF
14 TRBJ2-7 TRBV7-8 CASSFRLGSYEQYF
14 TRBJ2-1 TRBV15 CATKAGGAYNEQFF
16 TRBJ2-2 TRBV28 CASSLGSLLNTGELFF
14 TRBJ2-5 TRBV5-6 CASGIGRRQETQYF
16 TRBJ2-5 TRBV4-1 CASSQVGDRGQETQYF
18 TRBJ2-3 TRBV4-3 CASSRSAGVRGSTDTQYF
15 TRBJ2-1 TRBV7-9 CASSTPGQGFNEQFF
13 TRBJ2-1 TRBV7-6 CASVPGLASEQFF
15 TRBJ2-1 TRBV4-1 CASSQGPWGPNEQFF
14 TRBJ2-5 TRBV25-1 CASSPTSDQETQYF
12 TRBJ2-1 TRBV4-2 CASSQDGREQFF